A selection of T cell receptor beta chains follows, all from one sample in a study of blood T cell repertoires in COVID-19. Data came from immunoSEQ multiplex PCR; TCRdb stores just in-frame clones and leaves some out. The sample lists 130,000 to 150,000 clones; 80% to 90% were seen once. Sequencing was done on a sample of PBMCs or T cells enriched from blood (not recorded which). Receptors were obtained from a man in his 60s who had recovered from COVID-19. The CDR3 runs from the conserved cysteine through the conserved F or W. A D gene is named only where the DNA matches it firmly. Clone sizes are given selectively: once, few, many, or a class where the clone is expanded.

clone_size,j_call,v_call,d_call,cdr3_aa,cdr3_nt
NA,TRBJ2-5,TRBV11-2,TRBD2,CASSWKREAQETQYF,TGTGCCAGCAGCTGGAAGCGGGAGGCACAAGAGACCCAGTACTTC
NA,TRBJ2-7,TRBV12-3/TRBV12-4,NA,CASSLGLPEQYF,TGTGCCAGCAGCTTGGGACTGCCCGAGCAGTACTTC
NA,TRBJ2-3,TRBV5-6,NA,CASSLGTVSTDTQYF,TGTGCCAGCAGCCTAGGGACTGTTAGCACAGATACGCAGTATTTT
NA,TRBJ2-5,TRBV6-5,NA,CASRKPGLQETQYF,TGTGCCAGCAGAAAACCGGGACTCCAAGAGACCCAGTACTTC
NA,TRBJ1-5,TRBV15,TRBD1,CATSPLRGPGQPQHF,TGTGCCACCAGCCCTCTAAGGGGGCCGGGTCAGCCCCAGCATTTT
NA,TRBJ1-1,TRBV6-5,TRBD1,CASARDRDLNTEAFF,TGTGCCAGCGCCCGGGACAGGGACTTGAACACTGAAGCTTTCTTT
NA,TRBJ2-7,TRBV6-1,TRBD1,CASSEVGTGTYEQYF,TGTGCCAGCAGTGAAGTAGGGACAGGGACCTACGAGCAGTACTTC
NA,TRBJ2-1,TRBV29-1,NA,CSVSEQGRYNEQFF,TGCAGCGTTTCGGAACAGGGCCGTTACAATGAGCAGTTCTTC
once,TRBJ2-2,TRBV7-3,TRBD2,CASSLGGRAIGELFF,TGTGCCAGCAGCTTAGGCGGGAGGGCCATCGGGGAGCTGTTTTTT
NA,TRBJ2-5,TRBV11-3,NA,CASSLGYGEETQYF,TGTGCCAGCAGCTTAGGTTACGGGGAAGAGACCCAGTACTTC
NA,TRBJ1-2,TRBV6-5,NA,CATPIPQGFGYTF,TGTGCCACCCCGATACCACAGGGATTTGGCTACACCTTC
NA,TRBJ2-5,TRBV4-1,TRBD1,CASSQDPGQGGETQYF,TGCGCCAGCAGCCAAGATCCCGGACAGGGTGGGGAGACCCAGTACTTC
NA,TRBJ2-7,TRBV28,NA,CASCPTGRGSGQYF,TGTGCCAGCTGCCCGACAGGTAGGGGGTCTGGGCAGTACTTC
NA,TRBJ2-7,TRBV7-6,TRBD1,CASSYGQGLGFEQYF,TGTGCCAGCAGCTATGGACAGGGGCTCGGTTTCGAGCAGTACTTC
NA,TRBJ2-2,TRBV5-6,NA,CASRGWEGYKNTGELFF,TGTGCCAGCCGCGGGTGGGAAGGATACAAGAACACCGGGGAGCTGTTTTTT
NA,TRBJ2-7,TRBV29-1,TRBD1,CSVCTGTGSGEQYF,TGCAGCGTTTGTACCGGGACAGGGAGCGGAGAGCAGTACTTC
NA,TRBJ1-6,TRBV7-3,NA,CASSLSENSPLHF,TGTGCCAGCAGCTTAAGCGAAAATTCACCCCTCCACTTT
NA,TRBJ2-3,TRBV9,TRBD2,CASSVVPSGGTDTQYF,TGTGCCAGCAGCGTAGTCCCTAGCGGGGGCACAGATACGCAGTATTTT
NA,TRBJ2-7,TRBV4-2,TRBD1,CASSQDDRDHEQYF,TGTGCCAGCAGCCAAGATGACAGGGACCACGAGCAGTACTTC
NA,TRBJ2-5,TRBV9,NA,CASSETGLQETQYF,TGTGCCAGCAGCGAAACAGGGCTCCAAGAGACCCAGTACTTC
NA,TRBJ2-5,TRBV24-1,NA,CATSDSRGWQETQYF,TGTGCCACCAGTGATTCAAGGGGATGGCAAGAGACCCAGTACTTC
NA,TRBJ1-5,TRBV19,TRBD1,CASSQQGAFQPQHF,TGTGCCAGTAGCCAACAGGGGGCGTTTCAGCCCCAGCATTTT
NA,TRBJ1-5,TRBV7-3,NA,CASSLSGNQPQHF,TGTGCCAGCAGCTTAAGCGGGAATCAGCCCCAGCATTTT
NA,TRBJ2-5,TRBV7-9,NA,CASSAAGQETQYF,TGTGCCAGCAGCGCCGCAGGCCAAGAGACCCAGTACTTC
NA,TRBJ1-1,TRBV29-1,NA,CSVRTREYTEAFF,TGCAGCGTTCGGACAAGAGAATACACTGAAGCTTTCTTT
NA,TRBJ1-1,TRBV6-5,NA,CASSFRTVMNTEAFF,TGTGCCAGCAGTTTTCGGACAGTCATGAACACTGAAGCTTTCTTT
NA,TRBJ2-5,TRBV6-5,TRBD2,CASQLAGVETQYF,TGTGCCAGCCAGCTAGCGGGGGTTGAGACCCAGTACTTC
NA,TRBJ2-7,TRBV5-6,NA,CASSLALGGVAEQYF,TGTGCCAGCAGCTTGGCCCTGGGCGGGGTAGCCGAGCAGTACTTC
NA,TRBJ1-6,TRBV6-5,NA,CASTRGNSPLHF,TGTGCCAGCACTCGGGGGAATTCACCCCTCCACTTT
NA,TRBJ2-6,TRBV19,NA,CASSSPPGSSGANVLTF,TGTGCCAGTAGTTCCCCTCCGGGGAGCTCTGGGGCCAACGTCCTGACTTTC
NA,TRBJ2-1,TRBV14,NA,CASSQDRGAYNEQFF,TGTGCCAGCAGCCAAGATCGGGGAGCCTACAATGAGCAGTTCTTC
NA,TRBJ1-5,TRBV19,TRBD1,CGTGTGGLNQPQHF,TGTGGGACGGGGACAGGAGGTCTGAATCAGCCCCAGCATTTT
NA,TRBJ1-5,TRBV19,TRBD1,CASTTGGAYNQPQHF,TGTGCCAGTACCACAGGGGGCGCGTACAATCAGCCCCAGCATTTT